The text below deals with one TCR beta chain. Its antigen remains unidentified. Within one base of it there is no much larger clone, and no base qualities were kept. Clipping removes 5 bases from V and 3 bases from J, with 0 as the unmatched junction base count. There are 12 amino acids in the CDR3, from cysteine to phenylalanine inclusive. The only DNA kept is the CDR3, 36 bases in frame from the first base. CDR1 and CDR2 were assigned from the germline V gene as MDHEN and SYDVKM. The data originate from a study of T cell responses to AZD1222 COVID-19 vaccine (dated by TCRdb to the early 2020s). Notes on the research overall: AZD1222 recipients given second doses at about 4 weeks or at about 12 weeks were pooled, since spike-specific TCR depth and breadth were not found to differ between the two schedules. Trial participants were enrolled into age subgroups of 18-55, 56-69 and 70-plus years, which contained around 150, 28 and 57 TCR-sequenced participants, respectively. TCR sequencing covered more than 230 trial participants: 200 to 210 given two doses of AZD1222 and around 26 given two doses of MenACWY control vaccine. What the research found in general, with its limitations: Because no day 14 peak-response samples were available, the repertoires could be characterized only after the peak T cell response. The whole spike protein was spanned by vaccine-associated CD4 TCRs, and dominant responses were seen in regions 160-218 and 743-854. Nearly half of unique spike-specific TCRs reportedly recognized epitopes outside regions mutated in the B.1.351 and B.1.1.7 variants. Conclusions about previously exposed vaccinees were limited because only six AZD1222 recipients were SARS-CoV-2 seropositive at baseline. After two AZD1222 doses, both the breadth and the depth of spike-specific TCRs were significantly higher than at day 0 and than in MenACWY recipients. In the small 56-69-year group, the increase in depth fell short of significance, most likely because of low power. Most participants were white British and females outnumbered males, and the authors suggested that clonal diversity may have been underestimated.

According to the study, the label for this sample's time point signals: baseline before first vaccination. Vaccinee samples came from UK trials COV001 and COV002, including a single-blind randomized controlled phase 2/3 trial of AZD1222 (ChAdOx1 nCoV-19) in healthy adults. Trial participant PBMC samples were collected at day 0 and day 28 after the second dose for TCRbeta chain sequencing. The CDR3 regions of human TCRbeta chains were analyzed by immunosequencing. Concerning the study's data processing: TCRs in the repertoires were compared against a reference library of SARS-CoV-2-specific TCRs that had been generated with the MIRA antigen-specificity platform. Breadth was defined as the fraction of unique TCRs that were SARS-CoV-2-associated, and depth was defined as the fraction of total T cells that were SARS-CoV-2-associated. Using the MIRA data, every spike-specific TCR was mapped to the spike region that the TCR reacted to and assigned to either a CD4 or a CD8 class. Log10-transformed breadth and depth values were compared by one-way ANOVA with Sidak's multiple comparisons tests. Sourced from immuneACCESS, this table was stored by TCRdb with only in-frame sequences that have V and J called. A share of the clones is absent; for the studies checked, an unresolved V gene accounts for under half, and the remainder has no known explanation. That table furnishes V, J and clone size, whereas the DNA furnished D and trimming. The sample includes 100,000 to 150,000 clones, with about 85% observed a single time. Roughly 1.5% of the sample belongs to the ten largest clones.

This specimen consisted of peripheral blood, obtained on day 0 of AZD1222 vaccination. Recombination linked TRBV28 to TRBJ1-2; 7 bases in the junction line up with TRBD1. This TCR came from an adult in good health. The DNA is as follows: TGTGCCAGCAGTGACAGGGACTATGGCTACACCTTC. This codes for CASSDRDYGYTF.